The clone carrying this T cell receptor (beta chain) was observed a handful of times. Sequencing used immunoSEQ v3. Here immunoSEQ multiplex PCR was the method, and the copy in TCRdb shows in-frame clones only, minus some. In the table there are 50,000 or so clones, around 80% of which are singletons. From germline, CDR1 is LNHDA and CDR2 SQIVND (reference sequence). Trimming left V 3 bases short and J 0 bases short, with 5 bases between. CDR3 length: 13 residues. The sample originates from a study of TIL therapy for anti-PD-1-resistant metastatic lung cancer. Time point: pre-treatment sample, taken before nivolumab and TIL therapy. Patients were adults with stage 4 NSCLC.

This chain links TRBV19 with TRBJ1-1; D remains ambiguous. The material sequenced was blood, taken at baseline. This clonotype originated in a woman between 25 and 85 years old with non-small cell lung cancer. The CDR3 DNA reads TGTGCCAGTAGTATCTGGTTGAACACTGAAGCTTTCTTT. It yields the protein CASSIWLNTEAFF.